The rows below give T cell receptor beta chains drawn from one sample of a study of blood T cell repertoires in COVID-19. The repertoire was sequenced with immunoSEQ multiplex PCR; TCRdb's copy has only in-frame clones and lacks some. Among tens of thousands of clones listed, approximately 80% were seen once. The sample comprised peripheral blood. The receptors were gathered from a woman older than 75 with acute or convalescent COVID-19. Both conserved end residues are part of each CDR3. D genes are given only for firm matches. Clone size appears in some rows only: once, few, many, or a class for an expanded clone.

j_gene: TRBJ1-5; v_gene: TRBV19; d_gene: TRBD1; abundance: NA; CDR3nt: TGTGCCAGTAGTATTGGGACAGGGGGACAGCCCCAGCATTTT; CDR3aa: CASSIGTGGQPQHF
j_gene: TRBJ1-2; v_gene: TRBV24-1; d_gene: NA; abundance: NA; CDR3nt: TGTGCCACCAGTGATTTAGAGGGCTATGGCTACACCTTC; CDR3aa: CATSDLEGYGYTF
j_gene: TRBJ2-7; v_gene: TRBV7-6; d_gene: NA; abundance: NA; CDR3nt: TGTGCCAGCAGCTCCCACAGGGACATCTCGTACGAGCAGTACTTC; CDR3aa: CASSSHRDISYEQYF
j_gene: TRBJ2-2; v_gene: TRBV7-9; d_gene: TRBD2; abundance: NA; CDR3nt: TGTGCCAGCAGCAACCCCAAGACTAGCGGGGGAGCTTGGGGCACCGGGGAGCTGTTTTTT; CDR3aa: CASSNPKTSGGAWGTGELFF
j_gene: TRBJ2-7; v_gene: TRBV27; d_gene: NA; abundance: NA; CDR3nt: TGTGCCAGCGGCGGCTACGAGCAGTACTTC; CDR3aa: CASGGYEQYF
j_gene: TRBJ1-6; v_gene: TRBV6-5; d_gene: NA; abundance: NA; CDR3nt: TGTGCCAGCAGTTACTCCTCAGGGGTTAATTCACCCCTCCACTTT; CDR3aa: CASSYSSGVNSPLHF
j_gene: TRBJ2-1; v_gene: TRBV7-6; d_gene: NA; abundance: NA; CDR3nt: TGTGCCAGCAGCAAAATGGACGGGAGAAGCTCCTACAATGAGCAGTTCTTC; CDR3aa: CASSKMDGRSSYNEQFF
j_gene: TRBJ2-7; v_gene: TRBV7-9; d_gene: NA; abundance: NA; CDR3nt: TGTGCCAGCAGCTTGGACTTGCGGTCCGAGCAGTACTTC; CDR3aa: CASSLDLRSEQYF
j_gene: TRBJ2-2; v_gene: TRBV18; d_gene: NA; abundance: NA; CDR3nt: TGTGCCAGCTCACCAACGACAACCGGGGAGCTGTTTTTT; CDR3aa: CASSPTTTGELFF
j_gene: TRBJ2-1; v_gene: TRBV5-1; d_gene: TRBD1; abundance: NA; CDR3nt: TGCGCCAGCAGCAGGGGCCGGGACAGGGCGGTTAATGAGCAGTTCTTC; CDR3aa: CASSRGRDRAVNEQFF
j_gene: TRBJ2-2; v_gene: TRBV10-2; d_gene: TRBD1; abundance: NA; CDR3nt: TGCGCCAGCAGTGAGAATGTCCAGGGGGTGAACACCGGGGAGCTGTTTTTT; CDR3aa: CASSENVQGVNTGELFF
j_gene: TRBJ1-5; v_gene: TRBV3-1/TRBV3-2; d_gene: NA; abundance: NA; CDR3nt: TGTGCCAGCAGCGGGACGGGGGATCAGCCCCAGCATTTT; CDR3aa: CASSGTGDQPQHF
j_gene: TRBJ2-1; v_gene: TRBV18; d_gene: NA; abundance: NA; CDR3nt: TGTGCCAGCTCACCAATACAGGGTGGTGAGCAGTTCTTC; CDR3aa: CASSPIQGGEQFF
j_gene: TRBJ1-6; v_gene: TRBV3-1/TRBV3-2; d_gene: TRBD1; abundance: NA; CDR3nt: TGTGCCAGCAGCCAAGAAGCCGGGACAGGTAATTCACCCCTCCACTTT; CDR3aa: CASSQEAGTGNSPLHF
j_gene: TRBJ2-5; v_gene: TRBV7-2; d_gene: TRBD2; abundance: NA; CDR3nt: TGTGCCAGCAGCTTAAATGGACTAGCGGGCCAAGAGACCCAGTACTTC; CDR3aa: CASSLNGLAGQETQYF
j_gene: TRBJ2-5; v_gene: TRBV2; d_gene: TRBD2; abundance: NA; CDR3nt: TGTGCCACCTTACTAGCGGGCGGGGAGACCCAGTACTTC; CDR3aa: CATLLAGGETQYF
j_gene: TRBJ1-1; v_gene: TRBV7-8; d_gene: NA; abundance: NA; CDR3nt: TGTGCCAGCAGCTTAGAGCAGAACACTGAAGCTTTCTTT; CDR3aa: CASSLEQNTEAFF
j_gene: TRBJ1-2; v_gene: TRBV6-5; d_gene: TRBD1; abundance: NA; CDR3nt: TGTGCCAGCAGCTACAGGGGCGTCTACACCTTC; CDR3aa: CASSYRGVYTF
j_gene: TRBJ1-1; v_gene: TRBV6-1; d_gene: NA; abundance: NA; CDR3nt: TGTGCCAGCAGTGAAGTCGGGGGGTACGGTTCGAACACTGAAGCTTTCTTT; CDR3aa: CASSEVGGYGSNTEAFF
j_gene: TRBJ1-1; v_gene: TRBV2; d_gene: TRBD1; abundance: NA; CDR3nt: TGTGCCAGCAGAGGGGACAGGGGGCAGGGGAACACTGAAGCTTTCTTT; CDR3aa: CASRGDRGQGNTEAFF
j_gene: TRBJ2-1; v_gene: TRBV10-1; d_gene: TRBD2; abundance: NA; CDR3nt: TGCGCCAGCAGTGACCCGGGGGGGCCGGTCGATGAGCAGTTCTTC; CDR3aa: CASSDPGGPVDEQFF
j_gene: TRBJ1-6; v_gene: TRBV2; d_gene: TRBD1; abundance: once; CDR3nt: TGTGCCAGCAGCTCGGGACAGGGACATTCACCCCTCCACTTT; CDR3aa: CASSSGQGHSPLHF
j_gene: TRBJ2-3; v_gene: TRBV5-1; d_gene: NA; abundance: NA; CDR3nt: TGCGCCAGCAGCTCCGGCGGTTTGAGAGTGGATACGCAGTATTTT; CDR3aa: CASSSGGLRVDTQYF
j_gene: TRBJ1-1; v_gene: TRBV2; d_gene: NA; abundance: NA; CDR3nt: TGTGCCAGCACCTACGCGTACACTGAAGCTTTCTTT; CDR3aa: CASTYAYTEAFF
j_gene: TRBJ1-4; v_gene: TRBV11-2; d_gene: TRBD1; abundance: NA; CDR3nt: TGTGCCAGCAGCTGGACAGGGGATGAAAAACTGTTTTTT; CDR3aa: CASSWTGDEKLFF
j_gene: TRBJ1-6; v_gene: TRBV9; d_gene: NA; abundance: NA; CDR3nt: TGTGCCAGCAGCGTTAGGAGCGAATCACCCCTCCACTTT; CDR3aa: CASSVRSESPLHF
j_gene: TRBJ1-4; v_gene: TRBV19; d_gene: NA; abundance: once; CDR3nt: TGTGCCAGTAGTATACGGGAAAAACTGTTTTTT; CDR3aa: CASSIREKLFF
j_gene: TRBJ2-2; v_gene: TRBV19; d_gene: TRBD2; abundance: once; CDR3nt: TGTGCCAGTAGTATCTCGCGAGCGGGGGGGCGCGGGGCCGGGGAGCTGTTTTTT; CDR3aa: CASSISRAGGRGAGELFF
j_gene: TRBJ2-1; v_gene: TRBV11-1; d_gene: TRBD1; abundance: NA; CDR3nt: TGTGCCAGCATGGACAGGGGCCATGAGCAGTTCTTC; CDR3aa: CASMDRGHEQFF
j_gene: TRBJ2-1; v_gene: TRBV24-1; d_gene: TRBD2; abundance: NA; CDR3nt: TGTGCCACCAGTCCACGAGCGGGGAGCTCCTACAATGAGCAGTTCTTC; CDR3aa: CATSPRAGSSYNEQFF
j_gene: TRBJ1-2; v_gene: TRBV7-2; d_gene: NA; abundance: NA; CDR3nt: TGTGCCAGCAGCTCCGACAGCCGAAACTATGGCTACACCTTC; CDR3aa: CASSSDSRNYGYTF
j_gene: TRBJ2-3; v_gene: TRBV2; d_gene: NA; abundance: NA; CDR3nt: TGTGCCAGCAGTGGACTGGCCCTGACAGATACGCAGTATTTT; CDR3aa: CASSGLALTDTQYF
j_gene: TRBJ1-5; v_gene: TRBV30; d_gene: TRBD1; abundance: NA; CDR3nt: TGTGCCTGGACAGGGGGTCACAATCAGCCCCAGCATTTT; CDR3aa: CAWTGGHNQPQHF
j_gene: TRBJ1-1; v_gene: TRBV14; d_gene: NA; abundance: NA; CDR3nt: TGTGCCAGCAGTCCCAGGTTCCCTATTGAATCTTTCTTT; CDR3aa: CASSPRFPIESFF
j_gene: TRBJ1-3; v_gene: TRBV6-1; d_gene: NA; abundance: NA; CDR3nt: TGTGCCAGCAGTGAAGCGTCGGGAAACACCATATATTTT; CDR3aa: CASSEASGNTIYF
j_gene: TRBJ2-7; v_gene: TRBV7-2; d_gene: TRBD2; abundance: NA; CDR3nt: TGTGCCAGCAGCTCCTCGACTAGCGGGGGGGCTAGGCACGAGCAGTACTTC; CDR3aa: CASSSSTSGGARHEQYF
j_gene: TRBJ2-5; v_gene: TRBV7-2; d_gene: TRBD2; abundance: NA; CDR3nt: TGTGCCAGCAGCTCAGGACTAGCGTGGACCCAGTACTTC; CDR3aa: CASSSGLAWTQYF
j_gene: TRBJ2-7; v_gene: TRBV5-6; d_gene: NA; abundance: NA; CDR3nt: TGTGCCAGCAGCTTAAAGGGGTCCTACGAGCAGTACTTC; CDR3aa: CASSLKGSYEQYF
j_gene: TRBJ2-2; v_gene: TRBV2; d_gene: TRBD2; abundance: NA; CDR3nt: TGTGCCAGCAGTCCTTCCGGGACTAGCGCCGGGGAGCTGTTTTTT; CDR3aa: CASSPSGTSAGELFF
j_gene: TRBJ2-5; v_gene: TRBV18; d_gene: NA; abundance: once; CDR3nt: TGTGCCAGCTCACCTAGAGGCGAAGAGACCCAGTACTTC; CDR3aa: CASSPRGEETQYF
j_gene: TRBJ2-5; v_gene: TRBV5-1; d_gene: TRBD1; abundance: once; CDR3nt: TGCGCCAGCAGCACTTACCAGGGGGCTGGGCAAGAGACCCAGTACTTC; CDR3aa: CASSTYQGAGQETQYF
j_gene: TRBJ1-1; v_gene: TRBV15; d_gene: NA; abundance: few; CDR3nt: TGTGCCACCAGCAGGGCCGGGTCGAACACTGAAGCTTTCTTT; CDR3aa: CATSRAGSNTEAFF
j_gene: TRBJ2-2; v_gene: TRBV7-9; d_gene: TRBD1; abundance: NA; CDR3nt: TGTGCCAGCAGCTCCCGGACAGGGTGGACCGGGGAGCTGTTTTTT; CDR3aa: CASSSRTGWTGELFF
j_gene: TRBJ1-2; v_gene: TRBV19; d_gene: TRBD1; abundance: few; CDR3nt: TGTGCCAGTAGTATGCCGGACAGGGGGGTCTATGGCTACACCTTC; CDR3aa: CASSMPDRGVYGYTF
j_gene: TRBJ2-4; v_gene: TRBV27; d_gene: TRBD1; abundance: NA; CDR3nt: TGTGCCAGCAGTCCCCCCAGAGGGACAGGACTAGCCAAAAACATTCAGTACTTC; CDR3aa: CASSPPRGTGLAKNIQYF
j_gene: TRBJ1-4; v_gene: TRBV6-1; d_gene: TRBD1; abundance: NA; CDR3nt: TGTGCCAGCACGACAGGGACTAATGAAAAACTGTTTTTT; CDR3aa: CASTTGTNEKLFF
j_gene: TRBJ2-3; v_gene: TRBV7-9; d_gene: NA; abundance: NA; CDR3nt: TGTGCCAGCAGTCCCATTGGCACAGATACGCAGTATTTT; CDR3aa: CASSPIGTDTQYF
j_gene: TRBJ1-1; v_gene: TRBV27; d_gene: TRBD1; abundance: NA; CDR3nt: TGTGCCAGCAGTTCCCGTCCCATCTTCGACAGGGGGGACACTGAAGCTTTCTTT; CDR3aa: CASSSRPIFDRGDTEAFF
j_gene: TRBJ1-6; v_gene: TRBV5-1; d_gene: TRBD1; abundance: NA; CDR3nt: TGCGCCAGCAGCTTGGGGTTTGTACAGGGGGATTCACCCCTCCACTTT; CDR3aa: CASSLGFVQGDSPLHF
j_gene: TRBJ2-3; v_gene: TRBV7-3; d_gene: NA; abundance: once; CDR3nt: TGTGCCAGCACTGTGGGGGGTCTACGGGATACGCAGTATTTT; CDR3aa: CASTVGGLRDTQYF
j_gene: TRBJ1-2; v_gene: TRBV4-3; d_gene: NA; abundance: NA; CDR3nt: TGCGCCAGCAGCAGCCCGGGTGAAGGCTACACCTTC; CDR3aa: CASSSPGEGYTF
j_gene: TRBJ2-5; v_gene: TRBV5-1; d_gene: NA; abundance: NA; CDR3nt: TGCGCCAGCAGCTTACTTACAGGGCCCCAAGAGACCCAGTACTTC; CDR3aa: CASSLLTGPQETQYF
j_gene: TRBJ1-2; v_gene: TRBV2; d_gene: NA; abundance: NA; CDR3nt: TGTGCCAGCAGTGTGCGAACAGGGCATGGCTACACCTTC; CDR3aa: CASSVRTGHGYTF